These T cell receptor beta chains were read from a single sample in a study of T cell responses to AZD1222 COVID-19 vaccine. Assay used: immunoSEQ multiplex PCR; TCRdb lists only in-frame clones, some missing. This table has about 160,000 clones, around 87% appearing once. The sample was peripheral blood, taken on day 0 of AZD1222 vaccination. These TCRs come from an adult in good health. Both conserved end residues are part of each CDR3. The order of the fields is clone size, J gene, V gene, D gene, CDR3 protein, CDR3 DNA. A D gene is named only where the DNA matches it firmly. Where a row states a size, it is once, few, many or the class of an expanded clone; other rows omit it.

>.|TRBJ2-7|TRBV7-2|.
CASSLGGASSYEQYF
TGTGCCAGCAGCTTAGGGGGGGCGAGCTCCTACGAGCAGTACTTC
>.|TRBJ1-2|TRBV4-1|.
CASSQDPGVVGYTF
TGCGCCAGCAGCCAAGACCCAGGGGTAGTAGGCTACACCTTC
>once|TRBJ2-1|TRBV4-2|TRBD2
CASSQVAGQGEQFF
TGTGCCAGCAGCCAAGTAGCGGGCCAGGGTGAGCAGTTCTTC
>.|TRBJ2-3|TRBV7-3|.
CASRRGGGTDTQYF
TGTGCCAGCAGGAGGGGGGGCGGCACAGATACGCAGTATTTT
>.|TRBJ2-5|TRBV25-1|.
CASSEEQGGQETQYF
TGTGCCAGCAGTGAGGAACAGGGTGGGCAAGAGACCCAGTACTTC
>.|TRBJ1-2|TRBV3-1/TRBV3-2|.
CASSQRGSEWYGYTF
TGTGCCAGCAGCCAAAGGGGCAGTGAGTGGTATGGCTACACCTTC
>.|TRBJ1-5|TRBV4-3|.
CASSQEDFRGYSNQPQHF
TGCGCCAGCAGCCAAGAGGATTTCAGGGGTTATAGCAATCAGCCCCAGCATTTT
>.|TRBJ2-1|TRBV21-1|.
CASSNPPGPSDNEQFF
TGTGCCAGCAGTAACCCCCCGGGACCCTCCGACAATGAGCAGTTCTTC
>.|TRBJ1-3|TRBV7-2|.
CASSLAYFETVLSGNTIYF
TGTGCCAGCAGCTTAGCGTATTTTGAGACAGTGCTCTCTGGAAACACCATATATTTT
>.|TRBJ2-7|TRBV5-6|.
CASSSDSYEQYF
TGTGCCAGCAGCTCGGACAGCTACGAGCAGTACTTC
>.|TRBJ1-4|TRBV19|.
CASSMYFRSGRNEKLFF
TGTGCCAGTAGTATGTATTTTCGGTCAGGTCGAAATGAAAAACTGTTTTTT